The present entry profiles one T cell receptor (beta chain) with its context. The antigen is not known. Together with thyroid ultrasound, orbital computed tomography, serum thyroxine and TRAb, clinical symptoms were used for diagnoses. RNA transcripts provided the source from which TCR beta CDR3 regions were amplified. The primer set for the first-round RT-PCR of the TCR CDR3 was HTBI. TCRdb recomputed calls from the multiplex PCR reads with MiXCR, one row per CDR3 protein. The data hold nearly 250,000 distinct CDR3 sequences, with about a sixth observed a single time. The data stem from a study of T cells in Graves' hyperthyroidism and ophthalmopathy. The study, taken as a whole, reports: For ophthalmopathy, model prediction preceded onset by a median roughly 5.9 months. A 13 V-J model separated ophthalmopathy from stable hyperthyroidism.

Losses at the gene ends were 1 base for V and 10 bases for J; bases not matched to a gene: 1. Germline V gene sequence: CDR1 SGHTA, CDR2 FQGNSA. There are 12 residues in the CDR3. This sequence originates from a woman aged 18-29 years with Graves' ophthalmopathy. The source material was blood. The V gene is TRBV7-2, the J gene TRBJ1-5; 7 bases are a match to TRBD1. The CDR3 reads CASSLGQGPQHF. CDR3 nucleotides: TGTGCCAGCAGCTTAGGACAGGGCCCCCAGCATTTT.